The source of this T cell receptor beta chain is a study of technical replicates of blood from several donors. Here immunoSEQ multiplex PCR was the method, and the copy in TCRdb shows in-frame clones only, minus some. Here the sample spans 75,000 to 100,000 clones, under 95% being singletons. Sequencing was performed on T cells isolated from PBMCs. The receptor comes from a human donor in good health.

CDR3 region: CASSLPGGYEQYF. In DNA, the CDR3 is TGTGCCAGCAGCCTCCCGGGAGGGTACGAGCAGTACTTC. V gene TRBV7-6 combines with J gene TRBJ2-7; 8 bases agree with TRBD2. CDR1 is SGHVS, CDR2 FNYEAQ, per germline. The length of the CDR3 is 13 residues. J was trimmed by 4 bases and V by 5 bases; bases with no gene match: 4. The entire variable domain, with the rest obtained from reference TRBV7-6 and TRBJ2-7, is as follows: GAGVSQSPRYKVTKRGQDVALRCDPISGHVSLYWYRQALGQGPEFLTYFNYEAQQDKSGLPNDRFSAERPEGSISTLTIQRTEQRDSAMYRCASSLPGGYEQYFGPGTRLTVT.